This TCR beta chain originates from a study of cytotoxic CD8 clonotypes in ibrutinib-treated CLL. Study findings and constraints: Higher clonality was seen at ibrutinib response and a return toward baseline at progression.

The assay was immunoSEQ multiplex PCR, and TCRdb's table has in-frame clones only and misses some. This sample has 24,000 or so clones, with 65% to 80% found just once. The length of the CDR3 is 14 residues. Germline assignment: CDR1 SGHRS and CDR2 YFSETQ. With 3 bases clipped from V and 2 bases from J, the junction kept 2 bases outside the gene matches. Regarding this clone: As yet, its antigen is unknown.

Sequenced material: PBMCs, taken after 12 months of ibrutinib treatment. The rearrangement links TRBV5-1 to TRBJ2-7; 10 nucleotides agree with TRBD1. The sequence came from a human donor with chronic lymphocytic leukemia. CDR3 residues: CASSSGTGAYEQYF. The CDR3 DNA reads TGCGCCAGCAGCTCGGGGACAGGGGCCTACGAGCAGTACTTC.